This TCR beta chain was recorded in a study of blood T cell repertoires in COVID-19. Study-level information: Acute and convalescent COVID-19 samples came from the United States, Italy and Spain. PBMCs, B-cell-depleted T cells, or T cells provided the cDNA or gDNA that made up the material.

The ends were cut back, 6 bases at V and 7 bases at J, with 16 bases in the middle. This CDR3 spans 15 amino acids. The germline CDR1 and CDR2 sequences are SEHNR and FQNEAQ (reference sequence). Per the study methods: Nucleated cell counts were estimated from reference gene primer amplification. Profiling relied on immunoSEQ multiplex PCR, and the TCRdb table lists in-frame clones only, not all of them. V and J calls and clone size are copied from that table; D and trimming were computed from the DNA. The sample lists 250,000 or so clones; around 84% were seen once. The rearrangement joins TRBV7-9 to TRBJ1-6; D may be TRBD1 (5 bases). This TCR came from a woman aged 18-35 years with acute or convalescent COVID-19. Sequenced: peripheral blood. Here the CDR3 reads CASRLTTGRNSPLHF. The CDR3 nucleotides read TGTGCCAGCAGACTTACTACAGGCCGGAATTCACCCCTCCACTTT.